Listed here is a single T cell receptor beta chain. Which antigen it targets is not known. Within one base of it there is no much larger clone, and no base qualities were kept. Library prep was done by the immunoSEQ multiplex PCR assay. RNA was extracted from all samples and reverse transcribed into cDNA as template for TCR sequencing. First-strand cDNA was synthesized with SuperScript III using a 2:1 mix of oligo-dT and random hexamers. Amplification bias was assessed with a synthetic immune receptor repertoire, and residual bias was removed computationally. The published analysis was carried out like this. Raw reads were preprocessed to remove errors, and CDR3 was defined according to IMGT conventions as the region from the conserved cysteine to phenylalanine. Clonality was computed by normalizing Shannon entropy by log2 of the number of productive unique TCRs and subtracting the result from 1. CD4 or CD8 identity of scalp clones was inferred by cross-referencing scalp TCRbeta sequences with sorted blood CD4 and CD8 repertoires. TCRdb took this table from immuneACCESS and kept in-frame rearrangements with V and J called. Such tables lack part of the clones; where checked against another copy, unresolved V genes explain under half of the gap, and the rest is unexplained. That table supplies the V and J calls and clone size; D and trimming were determined from the DNA. For this sample the table gives around 200,000 clones, of which around 50% were detected only once. Clones ranked in the top ten supply around 12% of the sample.

From cysteine to phenylalanine, the CDR3 is 17 amino acids long. Only the CDR3 region is kept as DNA, spanning 51 bases read in frame from base 1. For CDR1 and CDR2, the germline V gene (reference sequence) lists LNHNV and YYDKDF. Relative to germline, V is missing 5 bases and J is missing 0 bases, with 4 bases of the junction outside any gene match. The sample is drawn from a study of CD8+ T cells in alopecia areata (dated by TCRdb to the late 2010s). Looking at the study overall: The treated patients took part in an open-label pilot trial in which moderate-to-severe alopecia areata was treated with oral tofacitinib at 5 to 10 mg twice daily. For the treated patients, the SALT score, which quantifies what percentage of scalp surface area is affected, served as the measure of disease severity. Tofacitinib was administered for 6 to 18 months, and 6 months of follow-up off drug were then conducted to assess delayed response and recurrence. Human TCRbeta sequencing covered scalp tissue and sorted CD4+ and CD8+ peripheral blood T cells from patchy and totalis/universalis alopecia areata patients and healthy controls. Scalp clonality was compared among normal scalp (n=4), patchy alopecia areata scalp (n=8), and alopecia totalis/universalis scalp (n=8). Patients on tofacitinib were biopsied at baseline and after 4 and 24 weeks of treatment, and several of the patients also had a later scalp biopsy. The study used high-throughput TCRbeta sequencing to examine T cell clonal expansion in alopecia areata, in both the C3H/HeJ mouse model and human patients. RNA was extracted with the PAXgene miRNA kit for fixed scalp, the miRNeasy kit for PBMCs, and the RNeasy kit for mouse skin. Amplification of TCRbeta CDR3 regions was done by immunoSEQ multiplex PCR using 35 Vbeta forward primers and 13 Jbeta reverse primers.

The time point label on this specimen signifies: roughly 24 weeks on oral tofacitinib. The treatment or condition label for this specimen denotes: oral pan-JAK inhibitor, 5-10 mg twice daily. Lesional scalp punch biopsies and peripheral blood were collected from alopecia areata patients. PBMCs were isolated by density centrifugation and stained for CD3, CD4 and CD8, and CD4+ and CD8+ T cells were sorted on a FACSAria. On the study overall, not on this receptor specifically: Shared TCR sequences between patients were less evident than in mice, which may be partly attributable to HLA diversity in the patient population. Unlike mouse skin, which is dominated by gammadelta T cells, normal human skin has resident alphabeta T cells that are also sequenced, and this complicates analysis of the scalp TCR repertoire. The treated cohort was small, with a single nonresponder, so links between baseline CD8+ expansion and response need larger studies. Compared with normal scalp, lesional scalp had higher clonality and more expanded CD8+ clones, particularly in alopecia totalis/universalis, a pattern that suggests antigenic drive. With tofacitinib, both scalp clonality and the number of expanded CD8+ clones among the top 100 scalp clones went down significantly. During tofacitinib treatment, many expanded lesional clones remained in scalp and blood, and this persistence may partly explain relapse after treatment is stopped.

The source of this sequence is a human donor with alopecia areata. The chain is made from TRBV15 and TRBJ2-6; 10 bases in the middle match TRBD1. This material consisted of CD8+ T cells sorted from blood, taken at week 24, from a patient treated with tofacitinib. The CDR3: CATSGGQGSSGANVLTF. Here is the DNA: TGTGCCACCAGCGGGGGACAGGGGAGCTCTGGGGCCAACGTCCTGACTTTC.